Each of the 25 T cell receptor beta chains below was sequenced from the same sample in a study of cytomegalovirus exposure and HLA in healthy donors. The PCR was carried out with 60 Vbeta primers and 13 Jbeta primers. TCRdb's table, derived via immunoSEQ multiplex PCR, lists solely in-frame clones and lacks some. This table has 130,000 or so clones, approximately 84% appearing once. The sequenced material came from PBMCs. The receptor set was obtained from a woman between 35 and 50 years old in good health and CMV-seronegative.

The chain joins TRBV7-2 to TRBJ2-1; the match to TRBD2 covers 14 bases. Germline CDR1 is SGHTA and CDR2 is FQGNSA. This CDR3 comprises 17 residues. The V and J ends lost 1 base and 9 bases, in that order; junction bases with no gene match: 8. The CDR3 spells CASSLGGGTSGRGEQFF. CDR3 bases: TGTGCCAGCAGCTTAGGGGGGGGGACTAGCGGGAGAGGTGAGCAGTTCTTC.

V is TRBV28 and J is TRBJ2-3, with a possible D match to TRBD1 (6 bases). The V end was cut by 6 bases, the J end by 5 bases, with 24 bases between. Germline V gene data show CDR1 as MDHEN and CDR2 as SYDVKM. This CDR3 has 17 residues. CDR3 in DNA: TGTGCCAGCAGGGATAGACAAGTCAGGGGTTGGGGAGATACGCAGTATTTT. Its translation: CASRDRQVRGWGDTQYF.

Written as DNA, the CDR3 is TGTGCCAGCAGCCTAGAACCAGCGGCTATCTCCTACAATGAGCAGTTCTTC. It yields the protein CASSLEPAAISYNEQFF. This chain joins TRBV4-2 and TRBJ2-1, with D maybe TRBD2 (5 bases). This CDR3 comprises 17 residues. Looked up from germline, CDR1 is LGHNA and CDR2 is YNFKEQ. The ends were cut back, 4 bases at V and 0 bases at J, with 16 bases in the middle.

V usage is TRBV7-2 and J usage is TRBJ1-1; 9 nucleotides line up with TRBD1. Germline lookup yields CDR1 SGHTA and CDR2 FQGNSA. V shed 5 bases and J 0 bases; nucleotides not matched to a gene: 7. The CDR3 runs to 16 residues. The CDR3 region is CASSRGQGNLNTEAFF. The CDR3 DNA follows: TGTGCCAGCAGCCGGGGACAGGGAAACCTGAACACTGAAGCTTTCTTT.

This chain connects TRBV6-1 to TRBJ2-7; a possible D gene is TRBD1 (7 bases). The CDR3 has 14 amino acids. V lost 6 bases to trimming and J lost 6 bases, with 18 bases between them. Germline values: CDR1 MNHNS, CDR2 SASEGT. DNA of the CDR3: TGTGCCAGCAGGCGGAGGGGGCAGACGGCCGAGCAGTACTTC. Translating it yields CASRRRGQTAEQYF.

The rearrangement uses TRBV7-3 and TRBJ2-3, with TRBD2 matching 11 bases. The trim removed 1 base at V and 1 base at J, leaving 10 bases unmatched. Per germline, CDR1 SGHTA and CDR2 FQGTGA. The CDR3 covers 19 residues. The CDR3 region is CASSLSASGRNKGTDTQYF. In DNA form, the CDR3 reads TGTGCCAGCAGCTTAAGTGCTAGCGGGAGGAATAAGGGCACAGATACGCAGTATTTT. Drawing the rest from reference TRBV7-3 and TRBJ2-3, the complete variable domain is GAGVSQTPSNKVTEKGKYVELRCDPISGHTALYWYRQSLGQGPEFLIYFQGTGAADDSGLPNDRFFAVRPEGSVSTLKIQRTERGDSAVYLCASSLSASGRNKGTDTQYFGPGTRLTVL.

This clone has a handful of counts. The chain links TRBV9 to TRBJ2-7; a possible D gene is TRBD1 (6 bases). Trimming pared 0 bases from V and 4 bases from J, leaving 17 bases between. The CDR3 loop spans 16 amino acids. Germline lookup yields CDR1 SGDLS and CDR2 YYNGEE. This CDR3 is CASSVARTAGPYEQYF. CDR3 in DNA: TGTGCCAGCAGCGTAGCCCGGACAGCTGGACCTTACGAGCAGTACTTC.

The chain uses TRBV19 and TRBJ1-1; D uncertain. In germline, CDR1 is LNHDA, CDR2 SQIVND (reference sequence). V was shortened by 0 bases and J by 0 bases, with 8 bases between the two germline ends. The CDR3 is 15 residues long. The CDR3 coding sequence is TGTGCCAGTAGTATAGATGTAGGAGTGAACACTGAAGCTTTCTTT. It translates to CASSIDVGVNTEAFF.

The CDR3 nucleotides are TGTGCCTGGAGACCCTTACAGGCGCAAGGCGTTGCAGCTTTCTTT. This codes for CAWRPLQAQGVAAFF. The rearrangement joins TRBV30 to TRBJ1-1, with D possibly being TRBD1 (5 bases). The CDR3 is 15 residues long. The germline V gene has CDR1 GTSNPN and CDR2 SVGIG (reference sequence). V lost 3 bases, J lost 10 bases, and 24 bases lay in between.

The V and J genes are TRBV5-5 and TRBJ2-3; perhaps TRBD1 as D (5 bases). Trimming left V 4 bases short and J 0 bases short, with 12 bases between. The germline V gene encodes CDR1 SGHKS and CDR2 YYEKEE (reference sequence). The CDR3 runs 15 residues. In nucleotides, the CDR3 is TGTGCCAGCAGCCCCTGGGGCACCAGCACAGATACGCAGTATTTT. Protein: CASSPWGTSTDTQYF.

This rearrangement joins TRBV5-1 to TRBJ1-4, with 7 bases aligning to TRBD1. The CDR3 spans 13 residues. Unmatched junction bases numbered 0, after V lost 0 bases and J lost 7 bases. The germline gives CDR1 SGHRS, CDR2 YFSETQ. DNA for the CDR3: TGCGCCAGCAGCTTGGACAGGGGTGAAAAACTGTTTTTT. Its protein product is CASSLDRGEKLFF.

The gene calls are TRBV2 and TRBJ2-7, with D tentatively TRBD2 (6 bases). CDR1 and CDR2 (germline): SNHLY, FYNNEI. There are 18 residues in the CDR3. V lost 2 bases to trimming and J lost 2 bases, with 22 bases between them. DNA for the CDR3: TGTGCCAGCAGTGAACGGGGGACCTGGGTGCCGGGCACCTACGAGCAGTACTTC. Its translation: CASSERGTWVPGTYEQYF. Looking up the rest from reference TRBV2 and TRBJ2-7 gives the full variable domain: EPEVTQTPSHQVTQMGQEVILRCVPISNHLYFYWYRQILGQKVEFLVSFYNNEISEKSEIFDDQFSVERPDGSNFTLKIRSTKLEDSAMYFCASSERGTWVPGTYEQYFGPGTRLTVT.

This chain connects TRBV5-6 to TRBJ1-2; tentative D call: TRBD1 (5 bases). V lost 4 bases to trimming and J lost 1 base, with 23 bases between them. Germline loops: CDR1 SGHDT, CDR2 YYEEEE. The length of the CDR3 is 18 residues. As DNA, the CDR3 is TGTGCCAGCAGCCCGAAACCTCTTAGACGGGGGGGTAACTATGGCTACACCTTC. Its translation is CASSPKPLRRGGNYGYTF.

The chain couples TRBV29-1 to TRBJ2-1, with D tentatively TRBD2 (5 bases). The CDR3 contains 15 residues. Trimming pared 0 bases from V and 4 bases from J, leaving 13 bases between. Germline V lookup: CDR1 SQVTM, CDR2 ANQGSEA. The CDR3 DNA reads TGCAGCGTTGAAGATCCGAGGAGGACGTACAATGAGCAGTTCTTC. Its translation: CSVEDPRRTYNEQFF.

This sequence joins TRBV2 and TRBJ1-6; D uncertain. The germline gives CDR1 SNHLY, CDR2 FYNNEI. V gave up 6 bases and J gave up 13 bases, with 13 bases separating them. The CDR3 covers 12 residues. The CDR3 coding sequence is TGTGCCAGCAGGCTTACAAGGACTCCCCTCCACTTT. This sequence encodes CASRLTRTPLHF.

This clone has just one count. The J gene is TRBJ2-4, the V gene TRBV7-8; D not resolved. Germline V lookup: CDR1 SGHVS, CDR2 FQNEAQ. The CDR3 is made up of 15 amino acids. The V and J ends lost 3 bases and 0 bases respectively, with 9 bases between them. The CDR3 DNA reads TGTGCCAGCAGCTTCAGTATTGGAGCCAAAAACATTCAGTACTTC. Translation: CASSFSIGAKNIQYF.

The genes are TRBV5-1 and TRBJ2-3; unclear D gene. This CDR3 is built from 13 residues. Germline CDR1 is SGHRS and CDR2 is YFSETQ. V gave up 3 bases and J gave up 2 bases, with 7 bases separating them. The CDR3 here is CASSYEITDTQYF. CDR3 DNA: TGCGCCAGCAGCTACGAGATCACAGATACGCAGTATTTT.

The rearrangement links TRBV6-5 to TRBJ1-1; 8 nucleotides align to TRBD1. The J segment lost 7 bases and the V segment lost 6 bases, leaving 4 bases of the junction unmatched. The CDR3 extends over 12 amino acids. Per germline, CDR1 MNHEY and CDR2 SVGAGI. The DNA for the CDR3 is TGTGCCAGCAGGCCTGACAGGGGTGAAGCTTTCTTT. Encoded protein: CASRPDRGEAFF.

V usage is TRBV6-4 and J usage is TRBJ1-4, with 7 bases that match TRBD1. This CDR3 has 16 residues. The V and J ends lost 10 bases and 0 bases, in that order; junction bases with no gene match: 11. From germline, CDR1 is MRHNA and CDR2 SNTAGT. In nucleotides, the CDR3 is TGTGCCACCTCCCCCCGGACAGGTCCAACTAATGAAAAACTGTTTTTT. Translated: CATSPRTGPTNEKLFF.

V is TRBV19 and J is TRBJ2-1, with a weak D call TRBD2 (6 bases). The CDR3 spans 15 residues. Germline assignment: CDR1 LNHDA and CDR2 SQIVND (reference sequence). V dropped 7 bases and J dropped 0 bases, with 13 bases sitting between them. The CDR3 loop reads CASKRGGNSYNEQFF. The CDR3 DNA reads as TGTGCCAGTAAACGTGGAGGGAACTCCTACAATGAGCAGTTCTTC.

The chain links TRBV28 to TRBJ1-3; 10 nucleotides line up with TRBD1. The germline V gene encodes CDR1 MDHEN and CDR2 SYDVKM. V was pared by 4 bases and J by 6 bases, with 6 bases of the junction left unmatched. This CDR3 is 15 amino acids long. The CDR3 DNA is TGTGCCAGCAGTTCACCGGGACAGGGGACAAACACCATATATTTT. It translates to CASSSPGQGTNTIYF.

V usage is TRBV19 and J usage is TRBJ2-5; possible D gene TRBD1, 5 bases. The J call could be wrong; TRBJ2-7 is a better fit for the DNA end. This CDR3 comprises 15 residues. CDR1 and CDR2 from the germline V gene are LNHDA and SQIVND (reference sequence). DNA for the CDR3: TGTGCCAGTAGTATAAAGGGGCAGAACACCTACGAGCAGTACTTC. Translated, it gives CASSIKGQNTYEQYF.

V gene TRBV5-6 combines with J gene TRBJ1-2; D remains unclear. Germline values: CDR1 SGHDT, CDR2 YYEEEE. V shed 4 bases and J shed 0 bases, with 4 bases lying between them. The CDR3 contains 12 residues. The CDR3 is CASSPANYGYTF. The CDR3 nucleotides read TGTGCCAGCAGCCCGGCTAACTATGGCTACACCTTC.

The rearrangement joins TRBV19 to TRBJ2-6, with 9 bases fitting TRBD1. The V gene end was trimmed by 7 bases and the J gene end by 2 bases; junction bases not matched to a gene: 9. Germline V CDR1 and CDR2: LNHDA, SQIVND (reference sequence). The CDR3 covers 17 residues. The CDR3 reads CASTGTGRYAGANVLTF. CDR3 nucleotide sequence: TGTGCCAGTACTGGGACAGGGAGGTACGCTGGGGCCAACGTCCTGACTTTC.

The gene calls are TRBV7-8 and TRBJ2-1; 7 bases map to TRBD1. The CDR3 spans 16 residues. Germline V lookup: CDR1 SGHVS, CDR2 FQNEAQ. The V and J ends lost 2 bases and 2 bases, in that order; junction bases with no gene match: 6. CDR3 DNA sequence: TGTGCCAGCAGCTTATACAAGGGGGCTGCCTACAATGAGCAGTTCTTC. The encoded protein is CASSLYKGAAYNEQFF.